The next 16 T cell receptor beta chains were all read from a single sample in a study of radiation and T cells in renal cell carcinoma. Repertoires were generated with immunoSEQ multiplex PCR, while TCRdb's copy carries only in-frame clones and drops some. In the table there are just over 95,000 clones, roughly 88% of which are singletons. The time point here: blood 4 weeks post-SBRT, at nephrectomy. The treatment: 15 Gy SBRT to primary tumor, nephrectomy 4 weeks later. The starting material was blood, obtained from a patient whose treatment included radiotherapy and nephrectomy. These receptors all come from a man aged 60 to 75 with renal cell carcinoma.

The rearrangement joins TRBV30 to TRBJ2-7; D is possibly TRBD2 (6 bases). The CDR3 is 11 residues long. Germline CDR1 reads GTSNPN; CDR2 reads SVGIG (reference sequence). Trimming took 1 base from V and 5 from J, leaving 6 bases between them. CDR3 sequence (DNA): TGTGCCTGGAGTGAGCGGGACGAGCAGTACTTC. It yields the protein CAWSERDEQYF.

This clone came up once. V usage is TRBV6-5 and J usage is TRBJ2-7; D call uncertain. The ends were cut back, 5 bases at V and 1 base at J, with 15 bases in the middle. The germline gives CDR1 MNHEY, CDR2 SVGAGI. The CDR3 length is 15 residues. DNA of the CDR3: TGTGCCAGCAGTCCCACCCTAACCCGATCCTACGAGCAGTACTTC. The encoded protein is CASSPTLTRSYEQYF.

This clone came up once. The rearrangement links TRBV5-1 to TRBJ2-5; D could derive from TRBD1 or TRBD2 (6 bases each). Trimming pared 4 bases from V and 2 bases from J, leaving 18 bases between. This CDR3 is 16 amino acids long. Germline lookup yields CDR1 SGHRS and CDR2 YFSETQ. The CDR3: CASSPQRTGAQETQYF. CDR3 DNA sequence: TGCGCCAGCAGCCCCCAGCGAACGGGGGCGCAAGAGACCCAGTACTTC.

The J gene is TRBJ1-2, the V gene TRBV18, with D perhaps matching TRBD1 (5 bases). This CDR3 has 15 amino acids. Looked up from germline, CDR1 is KGHSH and CDR2 is LQKENI. The V and J ends lost 6 bases and 0 bases respectively, with 14 bases between them. The CDR3 region is CASSAGPPTNYGYTF. The CDR3 nucleotides are TGTGCCAGCTCGGCAGGGCCTCCGACTAACTATGGCTACACCTTC.

This rearrangement joins TRBV18 to TRBJ1-5; D is undetermined. Trimming pared 2 bases from V and 4 bases from J, leaving 12 bases between. This CDR3 has 15 residues. Germline CDR1 and CDR2: KGHSH and LQKENI. CDR3 in DNA: TGTGCCAGCTCACCAGAATCCGGGGAAAATCAGCCCCAGCATTTT. Translated, it gives CASSPESGENQPQHF.

The V call is TRBV7-2, the J call TRBJ2-5; possibly TRBD1 or TRBD2 for D (9 bases each). The CDR3 runs to 16 residues. Germline V gene sequence: CDR1 SGHTA, CDR2 FQGNSA. V was pared by 5 bases and J by 7 bases, with 23 bases between. The DNA for the CDR3 is TGTGCCAGCAGCAGCCGACAGGGGGTAGCGGGAGTGACCCAGTACTTC. The encoded protein is CASSSRQGVAGVTQYF.

The rearrangement joins TRBV29-1 to TRBJ1-4, with D possibly being TRBD1 (5 bases). The CDR3 runs to 13 residues. Germline V gene sequence: CDR1 SQVTM, CDR2 ANQGSEA. Trimming took 6 bases from V and 8 from J, leaving 16 bases between them. The CDR3 loop is CSVTGGIGEKLFF. For the CDR3, the DNA is TGCAGCGTCACGGGGGGGATAGGCGAAAAACTGTTTTTT.

This rearrangement joins TRBV7-9 to TRBJ2-1; 9 bases line up with TRBD1. The germline gives CDR1 SEHNR, CDR2 FQNEAQ (reference sequence). V shed 5 bases and J 6 bases; nucleotides not matched to a gene: 5. The CDR3 extends over 14 amino acids. The CDR3 nucleotides read TGTGCCAGCAGCCCTTCGGACAGGGGCAATGAGCAGTTCTTC. Translated: CASSPSDRGNEQFF.

The genes are TRBV14 and TRBJ1-4; no clear D. Trimming pared 2 bases from V and 8 bases from J, leaving 18 bases between. The CDR3 runs 16 residues. Germline assignment: CDR1 SGHDN and CDR2 FVKESK. CDR3 DNA: TGTGCCAGCAGCCAACTCGTCTGGGTGTGGGGAGAAAAACTGTTTTTT. This gives the protein CASSQLVWVWGEKLFF. The full variable domain, its missing parts supplied by reference TRBV14 and TRBJ1-4, is EAGVTQFPSHSVIEKGQTVTLRCDPISGHDNLYWYRRVMGKEIKFLLHFVKESKQDESGMPNNRFLAERTGGTYSTLKVQPAELEDSGVYFCASSQLVWVWGEKLFFGSGTQLSVL.

This chain joins TRBV19 and TRBJ2-2, with TRBD1 matching over 7 bases. V gave up 6 bases and J gave up 1 base; unmatched junction bases: 2. The germline CDR1 and CDR2 sequences are LNHDA and SQIVND (reference sequence). CDR3 length equals 14 residues. Here the CDR3 DNA reads TGTGCCAGTAGACGGACAGGGAACACCGGGGAGCTGTTTTTT. Translating gives CASRRTGNTGELFF. Full variable domain (remainder filled in from reference TRBV19 and TRBJ2-2): DGGITQSPKYLFRKEGQNVTLSCEQNLNHDAMYWYRQDPGQGLRLIYYSQIVNDFQKGDIAEGYSVSREKKESFPLTVTSAQKNPTAFYLCASRRTGNTGELFFGEGSRLTVL.

The chain joins TRBV5-6 to TRBJ2-4; 7 bases align to TRBD2. V gave up 7 bases and J gave up 5 bases; unmatched junction bases: 15. Germline V gene data show CDR1 as SGHDT and CDR2 as YYEEEE. There are 16 residues in the CDR3. This CDR3 reads CASLPGGRARENIQYF. CDR3 sequence (DNA): TGTGCCAGCCTTCCTGGGGGGAGGGCAAGGGAAAACATTCAGTACTTC.

CDR3 nucleotides: TGCGCCAGCAGTAGCGGAACTAAAGAGACCCAGTACTTC. The encoded protein is CASSSGTKETQYF. The chain uses TRBV5-1 and TRBJ2-5, with D possibly matching TRBD2 (6 bases). CDR1 is SGHRS, CDR2 YFSETQ, per germline. This CDR3 region has 13 residues. V gave up 5 bases and J gave up 3 bases, with 11 bases separating them.

The V call is TRBV19, the J call TRBJ2-2, with D perhaps matching TRBD1 (6 bases). Germline CDR1 reads LNHDA; CDR2 reads SQIVND (reference sequence). Deletions cut 5 bases from V and 0 bases from J, with 10 bases between. CDR3 size: 15 residues. CDR3 sequence reads: CASSVTGSNTGELFF. CDR3 DNA sequence: TGTGCCAGTAGTGTGACAGGATCGAACACCGGGGAGCTGTTTTTT.

This chain uses TRBV13 with TRBJ2-7; D remains unclear. The CDR3 loop spans 16 amino acids. Germline loops: CDR1 PRHDT, CDR2 FYEKMQ (reference sequence). With 5 bases removed from V and 0 bases from J, the gap between germline ends came to 17 bases. CDR3 loop: CASSPGPLWSSYEQYF. CDR3 sequence (DNA): TGTGCCAGCAGCCCCGGCCCTCTCTGGAGCTCCTACGAGCAGTACTTC.

The J gene is TRBJ1-1, the V gene TRBV19; D call uncertain. Germline CDR1 and CDR2: LNHDA and SQIVND (reference sequence). This CDR3 is built from 12 residues. V lost 4 bases and J lost 3, with 6 bases in between. The CDR3: CASSSAYTEAFF. The CDR3 DNA is TGTGCCAGTAGTAGCGCATACACTGAAGCTTTCTTT.

The chain recombines TRBV9 with TRBJ2-1, with D possibly being TRBD1 (5 bases). The CDR3 is 13 amino acids. Germline assignment: CDR1 SGDLS and CDR2 YYNGEE. Trimming left V 0 bases short and J 5 bases short, with 6 bases between. CDR3 amino acids: CASSVEGNNEQFF. The CDR3 coding sequence is TGTGCCAGCAGCGTAGAGGGGAACAATGAGCAGTTCTTC.